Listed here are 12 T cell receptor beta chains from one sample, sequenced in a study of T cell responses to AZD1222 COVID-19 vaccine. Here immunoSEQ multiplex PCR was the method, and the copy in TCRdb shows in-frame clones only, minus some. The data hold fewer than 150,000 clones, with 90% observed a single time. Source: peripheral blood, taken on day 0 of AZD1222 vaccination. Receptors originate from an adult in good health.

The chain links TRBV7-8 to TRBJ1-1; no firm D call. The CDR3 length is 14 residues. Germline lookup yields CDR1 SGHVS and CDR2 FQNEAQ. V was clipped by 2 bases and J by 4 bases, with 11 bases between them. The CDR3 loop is CASSLKGGSTEAFF. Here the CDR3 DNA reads TGTGCCAGCAGCTTAAAGGGAGGTAGCACTGAAGCTTTCTTT.

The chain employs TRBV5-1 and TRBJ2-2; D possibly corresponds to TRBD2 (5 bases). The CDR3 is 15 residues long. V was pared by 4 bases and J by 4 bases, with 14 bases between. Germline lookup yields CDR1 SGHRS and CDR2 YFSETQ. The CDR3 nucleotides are TGCGCCAGCAGCCCGCAGCTAGCTACCACCGGGGAGCTGTTTTTT. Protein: CASSPQLATTGELFF.

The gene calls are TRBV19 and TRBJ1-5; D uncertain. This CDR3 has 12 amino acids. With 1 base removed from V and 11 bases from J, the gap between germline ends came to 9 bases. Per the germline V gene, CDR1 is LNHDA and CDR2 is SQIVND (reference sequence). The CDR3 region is CASSIGDWTQHF. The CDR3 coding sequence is TGTGCCAGTAGTATAGGAGATTGGACCCAGCATTTT.

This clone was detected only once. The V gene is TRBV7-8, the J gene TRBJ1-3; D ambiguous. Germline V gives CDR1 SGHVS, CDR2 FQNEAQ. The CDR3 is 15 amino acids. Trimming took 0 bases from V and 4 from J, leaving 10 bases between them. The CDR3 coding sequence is TGTGCCAGCAGCTTAGCGGGTTGGGCGGGAAACACCATATATTTT. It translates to CASSLAGWAGNTIYF.

CDR3 loop: CSASTSGRTNTEAFF. The CDR3 region has the DNA TGCAGTGCTAGTACCTCGGGACGGACAAACACTGAAGCTTTCTTT. The chain carries TRBV20-1 and TRBJ1-1, with D possibly being TRBD1 (5 bases). V gave up 3 bases and J gave up 2 bases, with 16 bases separating them. Germline V gene lookup returns CDR1 DFQATT and CDR2 SNEGSKA (reference sequence). The CDR3 consists of 15 residues.

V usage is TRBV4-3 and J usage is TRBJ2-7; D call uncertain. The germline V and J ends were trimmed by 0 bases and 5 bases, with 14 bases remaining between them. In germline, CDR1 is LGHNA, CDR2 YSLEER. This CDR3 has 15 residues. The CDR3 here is CASSQDRRPNHEQYF. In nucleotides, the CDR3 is TGCGCCAGCAGCCAAGATCGCCGGCCTAACCACGAGCAGTACTTC.

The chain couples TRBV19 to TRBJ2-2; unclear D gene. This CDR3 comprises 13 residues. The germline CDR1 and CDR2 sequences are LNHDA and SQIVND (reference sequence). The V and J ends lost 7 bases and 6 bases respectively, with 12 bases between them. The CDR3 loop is CASNNVFSGELFF. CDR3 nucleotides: TGTGCCAGTAATAACGTCTTCTCCGGGGAGCTGTTTTTT.

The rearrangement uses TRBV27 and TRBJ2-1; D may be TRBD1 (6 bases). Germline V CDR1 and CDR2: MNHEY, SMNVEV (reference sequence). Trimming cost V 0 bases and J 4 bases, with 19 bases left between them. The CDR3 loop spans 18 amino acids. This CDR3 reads CASSLSALRGASYNEQFF. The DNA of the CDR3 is TGTGCCAGCAGTTTATCCGCACTCAGGGGTGCTTCTTACAATGAGCAGTTCTTC.

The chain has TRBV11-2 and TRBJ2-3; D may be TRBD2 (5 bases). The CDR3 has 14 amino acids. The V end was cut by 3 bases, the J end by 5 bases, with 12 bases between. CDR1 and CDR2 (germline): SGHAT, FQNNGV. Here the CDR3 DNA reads TGTGCCAGCAGCTTTGGGCTAGCCAGAGATACGCAGTATTTT. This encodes CASSFGLARDTQYF.

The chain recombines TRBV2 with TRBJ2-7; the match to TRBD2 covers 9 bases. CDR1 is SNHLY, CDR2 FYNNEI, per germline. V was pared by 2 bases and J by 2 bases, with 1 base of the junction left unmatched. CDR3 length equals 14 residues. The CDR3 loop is CASSELAGPYEQYF. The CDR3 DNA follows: TGTGCCAGCAGTGAACTAGCGGGACCCTACGAGCAGTACTTC. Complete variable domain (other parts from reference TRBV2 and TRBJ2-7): EPEVTQTPSHQVTQMGQEVILRCVPISNHLYFYWYRQILGQKVEFLVSFYNNEISEKSEIFDDQFSVERPDGSNFTLKIRSTKLEDSAMYFCASSELAGPYEQYFGPGTRLTVT.

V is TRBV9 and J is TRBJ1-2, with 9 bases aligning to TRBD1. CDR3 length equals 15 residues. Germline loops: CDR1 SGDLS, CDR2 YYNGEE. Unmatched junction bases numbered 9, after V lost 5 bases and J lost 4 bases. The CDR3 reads CASSPSGTGPYGYTF. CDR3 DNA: TGTGCCAGCAGTCCCTCCGGGACAGGGCCCTATGGCTACACCTTC.

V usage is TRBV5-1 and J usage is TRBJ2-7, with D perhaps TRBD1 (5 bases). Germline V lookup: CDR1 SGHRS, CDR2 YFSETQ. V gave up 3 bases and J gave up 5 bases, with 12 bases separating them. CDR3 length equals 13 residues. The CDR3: CASSSTDSDEQYF. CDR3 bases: TGCGCCAGCAGCTCGACAGATTCCGACGAGCAGTACTTC.